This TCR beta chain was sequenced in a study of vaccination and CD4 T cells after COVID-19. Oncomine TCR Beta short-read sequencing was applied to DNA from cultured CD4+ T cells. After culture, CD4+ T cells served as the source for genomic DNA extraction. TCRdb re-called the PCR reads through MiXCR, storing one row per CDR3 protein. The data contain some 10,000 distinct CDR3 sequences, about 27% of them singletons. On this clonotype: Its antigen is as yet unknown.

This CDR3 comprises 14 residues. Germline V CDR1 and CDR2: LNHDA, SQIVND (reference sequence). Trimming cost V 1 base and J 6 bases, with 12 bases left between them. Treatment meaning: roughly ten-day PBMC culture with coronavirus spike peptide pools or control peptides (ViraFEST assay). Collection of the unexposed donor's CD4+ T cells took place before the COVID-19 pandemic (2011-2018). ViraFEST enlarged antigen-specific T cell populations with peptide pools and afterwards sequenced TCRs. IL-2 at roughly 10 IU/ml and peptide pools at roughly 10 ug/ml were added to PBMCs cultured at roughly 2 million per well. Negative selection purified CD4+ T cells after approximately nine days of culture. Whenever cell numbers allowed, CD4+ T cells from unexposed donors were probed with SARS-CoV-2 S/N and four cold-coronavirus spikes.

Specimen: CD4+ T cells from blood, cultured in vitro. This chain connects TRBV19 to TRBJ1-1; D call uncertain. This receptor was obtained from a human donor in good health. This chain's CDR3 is CASSIGWGGAEAFF. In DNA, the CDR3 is TGTGCCAGTAGTATAGGCTGGGGTGGCGCTGAAGCTTTCTTT.